The 25 T cell receptor beta chains below come from one sample, sequenced in a study of T cell changes during pregnancy in multiple sclerosis. Sequencing was performed with immunoSEQ multiplex PCR; in TCRdb, only in-frame clones are kept and a portion is missing. Among roughly 52,000 clones listed, approximately 90% were seen once. This material consisted of CD4+ T cells from peripheral blood mononuclear cells, taken in the first trimester of pregnancy. The receptor set was obtained from a female donor with multiple sclerosis, enrolled in a pregnancy study.

This chain joins TRBV4-3 and TRBJ2-5; TRBD2 agrees at 16 bases. V lost 1 base to trimming and J lost 5 bases; unmatched junction nucleotides: 7. The V gene's germline CDR1 is LGHNA and CDR2 YSLEER. The CDR3 has 18 amino acids. Here the CDR3 reads CASSQGTRGLAGGETQYF. The CDR3 coding sequence is TGCGCCAGCAGCCAAGGAACGAGGGGACTAGCGGGGGGGGAGACCCAGTACTTC.

The chain uses TRBV18 and TRBJ1-5, with no clear D. V was clipped by 1 base and J by 4 bases, with 8 bases between them. This CDR3 comprises 14 residues. Per the germline V gene, CDR1 is KGHSH and CDR2 is LQKENI. CDR3 nucleotides: TGTGCCAGCTCACCACGGACGGGGAATCAGCCCCAGCATTTT. Protein sequence: CASSPRTGNQPQHF.

This clone occurred once. The rearrangement joins TRBV5-1 to TRBJ2-5; possibly TRBD2 for D (6 bases). The CDR3 length is 14 residues. Germline-derived CDR1 and CDR2 are SGHRS and YFSETQ. V was shortened by 4 bases and J by 3 bases, with 13 bases between the two germline ends. The CDR3 DNA is TGCGCCAGCAGCCCGGGACTCTTGAAAGAGACCCAGTACTTC. Protein product: CASSPGLLKETQYF. The entire variable domain, with the rest obtained from reference TRBV5-1 and TRBJ2-5, is as follows: KAGVTQTPRYLIKTRGQQVTLSCSPISGHRSVSWYQQTPGQGLQFLFEYFSETQRNKGNFPGRFSGRQFSNSRSEMNVSTLELGDSALYLCASSPGLLKETQYFGPGTRLLVL.

This clone was detected once. The J gene is TRBJ2-7, the V gene TRBV5-1, with D hard to call. The CDR3 extends over 13 amino acids. From germline, CDR1 is SGHRS and CDR2 YFSETQ. With 2 bases removed from V and 3 bases from J, the gap between germline ends came to 9 bases. The CDR3 is CASSFRLDYEQYF. CDR3 nucleotides: TGCGCCAGCAGCTTCCGACTGGACTACGAGCAGTACTTC.

V gene TRBV18 combines with J gene TRBJ2-2; TRBD1 is a possible D gene (6 bases). Germline V gene lookup returns CDR1 KGHSH and CDR2 LQKENI. The CDR3 sequence is 15 residues long. V was clipped by 3 bases and J by 3 bases, with 11 bases between them. CDR3 in amino acids: CASSPLQGDTGELFF. The CDR3, as DNA: TGTGCCAGCTCACCGCTACAGGGAGACACCGGGGAGCTGTTTTTT.

The sample holds one count of this clone. V usage is TRBV7-2 and J usage is TRBJ2-3, with D tentatively TRBD2 (6 bases). V lost 2 bases and J 0 bases, leaving 15 bases between the germline ends. Germline CDR1 is SGHTA and CDR2 is FQGNSA. This CDR3 has 17 residues. The CDR3 DNA reads TGTGCCAGCAGCTTAATGGAGGGACGCCCTAGCACAGATACGCAGTATTTT. Its translation: CASSLMEGRPSTDTQYF.

The chain is built from TRBV18 and TRBJ1-6; no definite D call. The V end lost 0 bases, the J end lost 5 bases, and 17 bases lay between the germline ends. The germline V gene encodes CDR1 KGHSH and CDR2 LQKENI. CDR3 length: 18 residues. In DNA, the CDR3 is TGTGCCAGCTCACCACCGTGGTTGGAAGGGAGGGATAATTCACCCCTCCACTTT. It translates to CASSPPWLEGRDNSPLHF.

Turning to this clone: The junction and the germline gene differ at one end; a read error may be behind it. This chain uses TRBV11-3 with TRBJ1-1; 7 bases align to TRBD1. This CDR3 has 12 amino acids. Looked up from germline, CDR1 is SGHNT and CDR2 is YENEEA. The CDR3 reads CASSLDGGQQNF. In DNA, the CDR3 is TGTGCCAGCAGCTTAGATGGGGGACAGCAGAACTTT.

J is TRBJ2-1 and V is TRBV7-9; TRBD2 aligns across 15 bases. From germline, CDR1 is SEHNR and CDR2 FQNEAQ (reference sequence). V was clipped by 1 base and J by 8 bases; unmatched bases: 6. The CDR3 has 17 residues. CDR3 nucleotide sequence: TGTGCCAGCAGCTTAGTCGGGACTAGCGGGGGGAGGGATGAGCAGTTCTTC. Translating it yields CASSLVGTSGGRDEQFF.

This rearrangement joins TRBV7-2 to TRBJ1-6; 7 nucleotides align to TRBD1. The germline gives CDR1 SGHTA, CDR2 FQGNSA. Trimming at V came to 5 bases and at J to 8 bases, leaving 9 bases not matched to a gene. The CDR3 has 15 amino acids. The CDR3 sequence: CASSLSGQEHSPLHF. In nucleotides, the CDR3 is TGTGCCAGCAGCCTGTCAGGACAGGAACATTCACCCCTCCACTTT.

The chain is built from TRBV5-1 and TRBJ2-1; 9 positions match TRBD2. V shed 4 bases, J shed 0 bases, and the junction held 2 bases outside the gene matches. Germline CDR1 SGHRS, CDR2 YFSETQ. CDR3 size: 15 residues. The CDR3 sequence is CASSPSGVSYNEQFF. CDR3 nucleotides: TGCGCCAGCAGCCCTAGCGGGGTCTCCTACAATGAGCAGTTCTTC.

CDR3 DNA sequence: TGTGCCAGCAGCTCCGACAGGGGCAATCAGCCCCAGCATTTT. Translated: CASSSDRGNQPQHF. This chain connects TRBV7-8 to TRBJ1-5; 7 bases are shared with TRBD1. CDR1 and CDR2 from the germline V gene are SGHVS and FQNEAQ. This CDR3 is built from 14 residues. The ends lost 4 bases at V and 2 bases at J; junction bases unmatched: 2.

V usage is TRBV4-3 and J usage is TRBJ2-7; 16 bases line up with TRBD2. Germline values: CDR1 LGHNA, CDR2 YSLEER. The CDR3 loop spans 19 amino acids. The ends lost 3 bases at V and 6 bases at J; junction bases unmatched: 14. This CDR3 is CASSQALGLAGGRLVEQYF. DNA for the CDR3: TGCGCCAGCAGCCAGGCGTTGGGACTAGCGGGGGGGCGGTTAGTCGAGCAGTACTTC.

The V call is TRBV29-1, the J call TRBJ2-7; 8 bases map to TRBD1. From germline, CDR1 is SQVTM and CDR2 ANQGSEA. The CDR3 consists of 17 residues. V trimming: 3 bases; J trimming: 3 bases; junction bases outside the gene matches: 16. CDR3 bases: TGCAGCGTTGACCAGGACAGGGAGTGTTGTTTAAGCTACGAGCAGTACTTC. It encodes CSVDQDRECCLSYEQYF.

This clone was counted a single time. The chain is built from TRBV19 and TRBJ1-4, with D possibly matching TRBD1 (6 bases). V was pared by 5 bases and J by 5 bases, with 21 bases between. Germline V gene lookup returns CDR1 LNHDA and CDR2 SQIVND (reference sequence). The CDR3 contains 17 residues. CDR3 region: CASSFIGTSVGNEKLFF. CDR3 in DNA: TGTGCCAGTAGTTTTATCGGGACATCCGTAGGAAATGAAAAACTGTTTTTT.

CDR3 sequence (DNA): TGTGCCAGCAACTACGGGACTGGGAGCTCCTACGAGCAGTACTTC. This gives the protein CASNYGTGSSYEQYF. V and J are TRBV2 and TRBJ2-7, with D perhaps TRBD2 (6 bases). This CDR3 contains 15 residues. V lost 7 bases, J lost 0 bases, and 16 bases lay in between. Germline values: CDR1 SNHLY, CDR2 FYNNEI. Full variable domain (rest looked up from reference TRBV2 and TRBJ2-7): EPEVTQTPSHQVTQMGQEVILRCVPISNHLYFYWYRQILGQKVEFLVSFYNNEISEKSEIFDDQFSVERPDGSNFTLKIRSTKLEDSAMYFCASNYGTGSSYEQYFGPGTRLTVT.

The V call is TRBV19, the J call TRBJ1-5; a weak D match, TRBD1 (6 bases). CDR3 length: 15 amino acids. Trimming removed 6 bases at V and 2 bases at J, with 14 bases between. CDR1 and CDR2 from the germline V gene are LNHDA and SQIVND (reference sequence). CDR3 sequence: CASRDDYRGNQPQHF. The CDR3 DNA reads TGTGCCAGTAGGGACGATTACAGGGGCAATCAGCCCCAGCATTTT.

This chain connects TRBV15 to TRBJ1-1, with D hard to call. Germline V lookup: CDR1 LNHNV, CDR2 YYDKDF (reference sequence). The CDR3 spans 16 residues. V was trimmed by 0 bases and J by 1 base, leaving 12 bases between them. The CDR3 spells CATSRDMADRNTEAFF. CDR3 DNA sequence: TGTGCCACCAGCAGAGATATGGCAGATCGGAACACTGAAGCTTTCTTT.

The chain has TRBV29-1 and TRBJ2-2; D call uncertain. This CDR3 is 11 amino acids long. Germline CDR1 and CDR2: SQVTM and ANQGSEA. Between the trimmed V and J ends, which lost 7 bases and 2 bases, there was a span of 5 bases. The CDR3 DNA reads as TGCAGCGGTCAAAACACCGGGGAGCTGTTTTTT. Residues: CSGQNTGELFF.

V usage is TRBV4-3 and J usage is TRBJ1-5; D perhaps matches TRBD1 (6 bases). This CDR3 has 18 amino acids. V was pared by 0 bases and J by 0 bases, with 15 bases between. Germline CDR1 is LGHNA and CDR2 is YSLEER. CDR3 residues: CASSQDLWTEYSNQPQHF. As DNA, the CDR3 is TGCGCCAGCAGCCAAGATTTGTGGACAGAGTATAGCAATCAGCCCCAGCATTTT.

This clone was observed once. This rearrangement joins TRBV6-1 to TRBJ2-7; 8 bases agree with TRBD2. The V and J ends lost 0 bases and 2 bases, in that order; junction bases with no gene match: 3. The CDR3 totals 15 residues. Germline CDR1 and CDR2: MNHNS and SASEGT. CDR3 sequence: CASSEAGLGAYEQYF. CDR3 DNA: TGTGCCAGCAGTGAAGCGGGACTAGGAGCCTACGAGCAGTACTTC.

This chain joins TRBV5-1 and TRBJ2-2; TRBD1 matches at 9 bases. Per the germline V gene, CDR1 is SGHRS and CDR2 is YFSETQ. V trimming: 0 bases; J trimming: 5 bases; junction bases outside the gene matches: 2. The CDR3 has 15 amino acids. The CDR3 DNA sequence: TGCGCCAGCAGCTTGGAGACAGGGGGTACCGGGGAGCTGTTTTTT. Residues: CASSLETGGTGELFF. Drawing the rest from reference TRBV5-1 and TRBJ2-2, the complete variable domain is KAGVTQTPRYLIKTRGQQVTLSCSPISGHRSVSWYQQTPGQGLQFLFEYFSETQRNKGNFPGRFSGRQFSNSRSEMNVSTLELGDSALYLCASSLETGGTGELFFGEGSRLTVL.

The rearrangement joins TRBV15 to TRBJ2-5; D gene uncertain. Trimming took 0 bases from V and 1 from J, leaving 6 bases between them. Germline assignment: CDR1 LNHNV and CDR2 YYDKDF (reference sequence). CDR3 size: 14 residues. This CDR3 is CATSRDSVQETQYF. The CDR3 DNA reads as TGTGCCACCAGCAGAGATTCGGTCCAAGAGACCCAGTACTTC.

The chain recombines TRBV19 with TRBJ2-6; D ambiguous. The CDR3 is 17 amino acids. Germline V lookup: CDR1 LNHDA, CDR2 SQIVND (reference sequence). V dropped 11 bases and J dropped 0 bases, with 20 bases sitting between them. The CDR3 DNA follows: TGTGCCTCGGAAAACGGGTTTCCAAGCTCTGGGGCCAACGTCCTGACTTTC. This sequence encodes CASENGFPSSGANVLTF.

The gene calls are TRBV29-1 and TRBJ2-7; TRBD1 agrees at 10 bases. V dropped 4 bases and J dropped 1; count of bases not matched to a gene: 4. CDR3 length: 14 amino acids. Germline V gene data show CDR1 as SQVTM and CDR2 as ANQGSEA. The DNA of the CDR3 is TGCAGCGTTGGTCGGACAGGGGGGTCCTACGAGCAGTACTTC. Amino acid sequence: CSVGRTGGSYEQYF.